This TCR beta chain is from a study of blood T cell repertoires in COVID-19. At the level of the study: Sample material is recorded as cDNA or gDNA derived from T cells, B-cell-depleted T cells, or PBMCs.

The germline V gene encodes CDR1 SGDLS and CDR2 YYNGEE. V was pared by 0 bases and J by 3 bases, with 6 bases of the junction left unmatched. The CDR3 extends over 15 amino acids. Original processing methods: Amplification of reference gene primers provided the estimated nucleated cell counts. Sequencing used immunoSEQ multiplex PCR; TCRdb keeps in-frame clones, though not all of them. V, J and clone size are those of that table, while D and trimming were read from the DNA. The sample lists approximately 100,000 clones, roughly 89% occurring once. This clone came up a few times. This clonotype originated in a woman older than 75 with active COVID-19. This sequence joins TRBV9 and TRBJ2-7, with TRBD2 identical over 7 bases. Sequenced: peripheral blood. The CDR3 sequence is CASSVVPGGVYEQYF. CDR3 nucleotides: TGTGCCAGCAGCGTAGTACCGGGAGGCGTCTACGAGCAGTACTTC.